A selection of T cell receptor beta chains follows, all from one sample in a study of early T cells in non-severe SARS-CoV-2 infection. TCRdb re-called the 5' RACE reads through MiXCR, storing one row per CDR3 protein. The sample has some 50,000 distinct CDR3 sequences, 5% to 6% seen once. Sample: whole blood, taken at baseline. Every receptor here comes from an adult who was a healthcare worker with PCR-confirmed SARS-CoV-2 infection or an uninfected control (not recorded which). Both conserved end residues are part of each CDR3. Each record gives: V gene, J gene, D gene, clone size, CDR3 protein, CDR3 DNA. A D gene is named only where the DNA matches it firmly. Size values are once, few and many counts, or a class for expanded clones, and some rows have none.

v_gene: TRBV20-1; j_gene: TRBJ1-1; d_gene: TRBD1; abundance: many; CDR3aa: CSAFRQGAINAAFF; CDR3nt: TGCAGTGCTTTTAGACAGGGGGCAATTAATGCGGCTTTCTTT
v_gene: TRBV5-4; j_gene: TRBJ2-3; d_gene: TRBD1; abundance: many; CDR3aa: CASSVLGQGLNTQYF; CDR3nt: TGTGCCAGCAGCGTGCTGGGACAGGGGTTAAATACGCAGTATTTT
v_gene: TRBV10-2; j_gene: TRBJ2-1; d_gene: TRBD1; abundance: many; CDR3aa: CASYPGTGYNEQFF; CDR3nt: TGCGCCAGTTACCCCGGGACAGGGTACAATGAGCAGTTCTTC
v_gene: TRBV28; j_gene: TRBJ2-7; d_gene: -; abundance: few; CDR3aa: CASSFGGTYEQYF; CDR3nt: TGTGCCAGCAGTTTTGGGGGTACCTACGAGCAGTACTTC
v_gene: TRBV11-2; j_gene: TRBJ2-5; d_gene: -; abundance: many; CDR3aa: CASSLVPGGETQYF; CDR3nt: TGTGCCAGCAGCTTAGTTCCAGGGGGGGAGACCCAGTACTTC
v_gene: TRBV12-3/TRBV12-4; j_gene: TRBJ1-6; d_gene: TRBD1; abundance: many; CDR3aa: CASGDRGFGPLHF; CDR3nt: TGTGCCAGCGGAGACAGGGGGTTTGGGCCCCTCCACTTT
v_gene: TRBV7-2; j_gene: TRBJ2-5; d_gene: TRBD2; abundance: many; CDR3aa: CASSLGTSGLGTQYF; CDR3nt: TGTGCCAGCAGCTTAGGGACTAGCGGCCTCGGGACCCAGTACTTC
v_gene: TRBV11-2; j_gene: TRBJ2-7; d_gene: -; abundance: many; CDR3aa: CASRKGPGRSYEQYF; CDR3nt: TGTGCCAGCAGAAAAGGGCCGGGACGGTCCTACGAGCAGTACTTC
v_gene: TRBV6-5; j_gene: TRBJ2-5; d_gene: -; abundance: many; CDR3aa: CASSPQGPGETQYF; CDR3nt: TGTGCCAGCAGTCCCCAAGGTCCGGGGGAGACCCAGTACTTC
v_gene: TRBV27; j_gene: TRBJ1-1; d_gene: -; abundance: many; CDR3aa: CASSPRPIGSEAFF; CDR3nt: TGTGCCAGCAGTCCCCGACCCATCGGTTCTGAAGCTTTCTTT
v_gene: TRBV7-8; j_gene: TRBJ2-1; d_gene: TRBD2; abundance: many; CDR3aa: CASSLGPSGNNEQFF; CDR3nt: TGTGCCAGCAGCTTAGGACCTAGCGGGAACAATGAGCAGTTCTTC
v_gene: TRBV10-1; j_gene: TRBJ2-2; d_gene: TRBD2; abundance: many; CDR3aa: CASSGLASNTGELFF; CDR3nt: TGCGCCAGCAGCGGACTAGCGTCGAACACCGGGGAGCTGTTTTTT
v_gene: TRBV6-6; j_gene: TRBJ2-7; d_gene: -; abundance: few; CDR3aa: CASSYSYSYEQYF; CDR3nt: TGTGCCAGCAGTTACTCTTACTCCTACGAGCAGTACTTC
v_gene: TRBV5-1; j_gene: TRBJ1-4; d_gene: -; abundance: many; CDR3aa: CASSLGKGATNEKLFF; CDR3nt: TGCGCCAGCAGCTTGGGGAAGGGTGCAACTAATGAAAAACTGTTTTTT
v_gene: TRBV3-1; j_gene: TRBJ1-2; d_gene: -; abundance: many; CDR3aa: CASSQDNGARYYGYTF; CDR3nt: TGTGCCAGCAGCCAAGATAACGGCGCACGCTACTATGGCTACACCTTC
v_gene: TRBV27; j_gene: TRBJ1-6; d_gene: TRBD1; abundance: few; CDR3aa: CASSSSWRGPYNSPLHF; CDR3nt: TGTGCCAGCAGTTCCTCTTGGAGGGGGCCCTATAATTCACCCCTCCACTTT
v_gene: TRBV29-1; j_gene: TRBJ2-3; d_gene: TRBD1; abundance: -; CDR3aa: CSVVGTGRTDTQYF; CDR3nt: TGCAGCGTTGTCGGGACAGGGCGCACAGATACGCAGTATTTT
v_gene: TRBV5-4; j_gene: TRBJ2-1; d_gene: TRBD2; abundance: many; CDR3aa: CASSPRLAGASGNEQFF; CDR3nt: TGTGCCAGCAGCCCGCGACTAGCGGGAGCCTCAGGCAATGAGCAGTTCTTC
v_gene: TRBV7-6; j_gene: TRBJ1-3; d_gene: -; abundance: many; CDR3aa: CASSPVGGGNTIYF; CDR3nt: TGTGCCAGCAGCCCGGTGGGCGGAGGAAACACCATATATTTT
v_gene: TRBV11-2; j_gene: TRBJ1-1; d_gene: -; abundance: many; CDR3aa: CASSLLFSGTEAFF; CDR3nt: TGTGCCAGCAGCTTACTTTTTTCGGGGACTGAAGCTTTCTTT
v_gene: TRBV28; j_gene: TRBJ1-1; d_gene: -; abundance: few; CDR3aa: CASSFGGLDTEAFF; CDR3nt: TGTGCCAGCAGTTTCGGGGGGTTGGACACTGAAGCTTTCTTT
v_gene: TRBV4-1; j_gene: TRBJ2-2; d_gene: -; abundance: many; CDR3aa: CASSQDQNRANTGELFF; CDR3nt: TGCGCCAGCAGCCAAGATCAAAACCGCGCCAACACCGGGGAGCTGTTTTTT